Each of the 10 T cell receptor beta chains below was sequenced from the same sample in a study of cytomegalovirus exposure and HLA in healthy donors. In the PCR, 60 Vbeta and 13 Jbeta primers were used. The data were produced by immunoSEQ multiplex PCR, yet TCRdb's version contains in-frame clones alone and is incomplete. The table records about 110,000 clones, less than 70% of them present only once. The sample taken for sequencing was PBMCs. The receptors derive from a woman between 70 and 85 years old in good health and CMV-seropositive.

The chain joins TRBV29-1 to TRBJ1-1; D not resolved. Germline CDR1 reads SQVTM; CDR2 reads ANQGSEA. The CDR3 is made up of 14 amino acids. The V gene lost 6 bases and the J gene lost 0 bases, with 14 bases spanning the gap. The CDR3 loop is CSVRSGALNTEAFF. The CDR3 DNA is TGCAGCGTCCGCTCGGGAGCCTTGAACACTGAAGCTTTCTTT.

The chain combines TRBV7-2 with TRBJ1-3; no reliable D call. The V end was cut by 4 bases, the J end by 0 bases, with 7 bases between. Germline CDR1 reads SGHTA; CDR2 reads FQGNSA. The length of the CDR3 is 14 residues. DNA of the CDR3: TGTGCCAGCAGCTCGACTCACTCTGGAAACACCATATATTTT. Protein sequence: CASSSTHSGNTIYF.

As concerns this clone: This sample includes further DNA sequences coding for the same CDR3. This chain links TRBV30 with TRBJ2-5; no reliable D call. The germline gives CDR1 GTSNPN, CDR2 SVGIG (reference sequence). The CDR3 runs 12 residues. V was cut by 1 base and J by 5 bases, with 8 bases left in between. The CDR3 sequence is CAWSGPGETQYF. CDR3 in DNA: TGTGCCTGGAGTGGCCCCGGTGAGACCCAGTACTTC.

This clone was seen a few times. The chain combines TRBV7-8 with TRBJ2-7; 7 bases fit TRBD2. The CDR3 extends over 18 amino acids. J lost 2 bases, V lost 4 bases, and 17 bases had no gene match. Germline CDR1 SGHVS, CDR2 FQNEAQ. The CDR3: CASSYRVGGVSLTYEQYF. DNA of the CDR3: TGTGCCAGCAGCTATAGGGTTGGGGGGGTTTCTTTAACCTACGAGCAGTACTTC. The variable domain in full, with the rest retrieved from reference TRBV7-8 and TRBJ2-7, is GAGVSQSPRYKVAKRGQDVALRCDPISGHVSLFWYQQALGQGPEFLTYFQNEAQLDKSGLPSDRFFAERPEGSVSTLKIQRTQQEDSAVYLCASSYRVGGVSLTYEQYFGPGTRLTVT.

This sequence joins TRBV25-1 and TRBJ1-2; 7 bases agree with TRBD1. The CDR3 runs to 15 residues. CDR1 and CDR2 (germline): MGHDK, SYGVNS. Unmatched junction bases numbered 7, after V lost 4 bases and J lost 2 bases. As DNA, the CDR3 is TGTGCCAGCAGTGGACGCCCGACAGGGAACTATGGCTACACCTTC. Encoded protein: CASSGRPTGNYGYTF.

This clone was recorded many times. V is TRBV29-1 and J is TRBJ2-1; D unclear. Trimming took 4 bases from V and 4 from J, leaving 8 bases between them. In germline, CDR1 is SQVTM, CDR2 ANQGSEA. This CDR3 has 12 residues. Written as DNA, the CDR3 is TGCAGCGTTGGGGCCAAATACAATGAGCAGTTCTTC. Protein product: CSVGAKYNEQFF.

CDR3 DNA sequence: TGTGCCAGCAGCCAAACAGGTCTTTTCACAGATACGCAGTATTTT. Amino acids: CASSQTGLFTDTQYF. The chain recombines TRBV7-3 with TRBJ2-3; D may be TRBD1 (5 bases). V was pared by 5 bases and J by 2 bases, with 14 bases between. The CDR3 is 15 amino acids. Germline loops: CDR1 SGHTA, CDR2 FQGTGA.

This chain joins TRBV30 and TRBJ1-4; no clear D. CDR1 and CDR2 from the germline V gene are GTSNPN and SVGIG (reference sequence). V lost 2 bases and J lost 7, with 17 bases in between. This CDR3 region has 15 residues. CDR3 sequence (DNA): TGTGCCTGGAGTTCTGATTCCAGGTGGGCTGAAAAACTGTTTTTT. Amino acids: CAWSSDSRWAEKLFF.

The gene calls are TRBV10-1 and TRBJ1-3, with D hard to call. Germline V gene data show CDR1 as WNHNN and CDR2 as SYGVQD (reference sequence). The CDR3 runs to 15 residues. V lost 4 bases, J lost 0 bases, and 10 bases lay in between. CDR3 sequence reads: CASSGGGISGNTIYF. The CDR3 coding sequence is TGCGCCAGCAGTGGAGGCGGCATCTCTGGAAACACCATATATTTT.

This chain connects TRBV6-6 to TRBJ1-5; D perhaps matches TRBD1 (5 bases). This CDR3 is 13 amino acids long. With 7 bases removed from V and 3 bases from J, the gap between germline ends came to 10 bases. In germline, CDR1 is MNHNY, CDR2 SVGAGI (reference sequence). The CDR3 loop is CASTQGNNQPQHF. CDR3 DNA: TGTGCCAGCACTCAGGGTAACAATCAGCCCCAGCATTTT.